A selection of T cell receptor beta chains follows, all from one sample in a study of regulatory T cells in long-lasting Graves disease. Each CDR3 protein is one row after TCRdb ran MiXCR on the multiplex PCR reads. This sample has around 300,000 distinct CDR3 sequences, with 20% to 25% found just once. The input for sequencing was peripheral blood mononuclear cells (PBMCs), taken when the disease was refractory, from a patient treated with antithyroid drugs. Receptors originate from a female donor with Graves disease. Both conserved end residues are part of each CDR3. A D gene is named only where the DNA matches it firmly. Where a row states a size, it is once, few, many or the class of an expanded clone; other rows omit it.

few,TRBJ2-5,TRBV7-2,TRBD1,CASSWDSQETQYF,TGTGCCAGCAGCTGGGACAGCCAAGAGACCCAGTACTTC
many,TRBJ2-5,TRBV12-3/TRBV12-4,.,CASSLTLDEETQYF,TGTGCCAGCAGTTTGACTCTAGACGAAGAGACCCAGTACTTC
many,TRBJ2-5,TRBV18,.,CASSPLGGSETQYF,TGTGCCAGCTCACCCCTGGGGGGCTCGGAGACCCAGTACTTC
few,TRBJ2-1,TRBV20-1,TRBD2,CSARRLATTSYNEQFF,TGCAGTGCTAGAAGACTAGCGACCACCTCCTACAATGAGCAGTTCTTC
.,TRBJ1-4,TRBV19,TRBD1,CASSPGTATNEKLFF,TGTGCCAGTAGCCCGGGGACAGCAACTAATGAAAAACTGTTTTTT
many,TRBJ2-5,TRBV3-1,.,CASSQDGSAQETQYF,TGTGCCAGCAGCCAAGATGGAAGCGCTCAAGAGACCCAGTACTTC
.,TRBJ2-7,TRBV6-1,.,CASSAQNREQYF,TGTGCCAGCAGTGCCCAAAACAGGGAGCAGTACTTC
many,TRBJ2-5,TRBV11-2,.,CASSFARSLSGGQTQYF,TGTGCCAGCAGCTTTGCCCGCTCCCTCAGTGGGGGACAGACCCAGTACTTC
many,TRBJ2-2,TRBV28,.,CASSLSAPWGELFF,TGTGCCAGCAGTCTCAGCGCACCGTGGGGGGAGCTGTTTTTT
many,TRBJ2-5,TRBV20-1,.,CSARDPYTQETQYF,TGCAGTGCTAGAGACCCCTACACCCAAGAGACCCAGTACTTC
many,TRBJ1-2,TRBV6-1,.,CASVRYYGYTF,TGTGCCAGTGTCCGATACTATGGCTACACCTTC
.,TRBJ2-7,TRBV6-2/TRBV6-3,TRBD1,CASRGQGEYSLTYEQYF,TGTGCCAGCAGAGGACAGGGGGAATATTCACTAACCTACGAGCAGTACTTC
.,TRBJ1-2,TRBV28,TRBD1,CASSRQGGENYGYTF,TGTGCCAGCAGTAGACAGGGGGGAGAGAACTATGGCTACACCTTC